These 15 T cell receptor beta chains originate from one sample sequenced in a study of beta chain features in type 1 diabetes. Study-wide results and limits: Shorter TCRB CDR3s, moderately but significantly so, were found in Type 1 diabetes patients in all four CD4+ subsets.

Which antigens these TCRs recognize remains unknown. What was sequenced were expressed TCRB transcripts, since all of the isolated RNA had been reverse transcribed. Libraries were prepared by immunoSEQ multiplex PCR; TCRdb keeps only in-frame clonotypes and omits some of them. The sample has hundreds of thousands of clones, about 14% seen once; the top ten hold 0.03% to 0.04%. Sequences were obtained from naive CD4+ T cells from blood. These receptors all come from a young man with type 1 diabetes.

This clone came up a few times. The chain employs TRBV7-2 and TRBJ2-7, with unresolved D. Per germline, CDR1 SGHTA and CDR2 FQGNSA. The CDR3 length is 16 residues. The V end lost 2 bases, the J end lost 6 bases, and 20 bases lay between the germline ends. The DNA of the CDR3 is TGTGCCAGCAGCTTAATAGAGGAAGGGCCGCTCGGCGAGCAGTACTTC. Its translation is CASSLIEEGPLGEQYF.

The chain carries TRBV28 and TRBJ2-1; 8 bases are shared with TRBD1. The CDR3 contains 15 residues. The J segment lost 5 bases and the V segment lost 4 bases, leaving 7 bases of the junction unmatched. Germline lookup yields CDR1 MDHEN and CDR2 SYDVKM. The CDR3 DNA follows: TGTGCCAGCAGTTCCTCCGGGACAGGTCACAATGAGCAGTTCTTC. Its translation: CASSSSGTGHNEQFF.

J is TRBJ1-2 and V is TRBV27, with D perhaps matching TRBD1 (6 bases). V lost 5 bases and J lost 4, with 14 bases in between. CDR1 and CDR2 from the germline V gene are MNHEY and SMNVEV (reference sequence). The CDR3 is 14 residues long. The CDR3, as DNA: TGTGCCAGCAGTCACAGGGTGGGAGTCTATGGCTACACCTTC. Amino acid sequence: CASSHRVGVYGYTF.

As to this clone: Additional DNA sequences in this sample encode the identical CDR3. This sequence joins TRBV6-5 and TRBJ2-7; 7 positions match TRBD2. Germline CDR1 reads MNHEY; CDR2 reads SVGAGI. V was clipped by 2 bases and J by 0 bases; unmatched bases: 4. The CDR3 length is 15 residues. CDR3 loop: CASSYGREVSYEQYF. The CDR3 nucleotides are TGTGCCAGCAGTTACGGCCGGGAGGTCTCCTACGAGCAGTACTTC.

Concerning this clone itself: The sample holds other DNA sequences that translate to the same CDR3. This chain uses TRBV5-1 with TRBJ2-7, with TRBD1 as a possible D gene (6 bases). The CDR3 is made up of 12 amino acids. Germline CDR1 is SGHRS and CDR2 is YFSETQ. Between the trimmed V and J ends, which lost 0 bases and 7 bases, there was a span of 8 bases. DNA of the CDR3: TGCGCCAGCAGCTTGGACAGGGATGAGCAGTACTTC. It is translated as CASSLDRDEQYF.

The gene calls are TRBV6-5 and TRBJ1-4; no clear D gene. Deletions cut 8 bases from V and 4 bases from J, with 11 bases between. Germline V lookup: CDR1 MNHEY, CDR2 SVGAGI. The CDR3 extends over 13 amino acids. CDR3 bases: TGTGCCAGCTCAGCGAGGTATAATGAAAAACTGTTTTTT. Protein: CASSARYNEKLFF.

This clone showed up just a few times. This chain connects TRBV5-1 to TRBJ1-1; no reliable D call. This CDR3 comprises 14 residues. Germline values: CDR1 SGHRS, CDR2 YFSETQ. Trimming pared 0 bases from V and 3 bases from J, leaving 9 bases between. The chain's CDR3 is CASSLGVRDTEAFF. The DNA of the CDR3 is TGCGCCAGCAGCTTGGGGGTCAGAGACACTGAAGCTTTCTTT.

The chain carries TRBV29-1 and TRBJ1-2; possible D gene TRBD1, 6 bases. This CDR3 contains 16 residues. Germline V gene lookup returns CDR1 SQVTM and CDR2 ANQGSEA. Deletions cut 7 bases from V and 7 bases from J, with 28 bases between. As DNA, the CDR3 is TGCAGCGCTGCGAATCTTGGACAGTCCCCTAAGAGTGGCTACACCTTC. This sequence encodes CSAANLGQSPKSGYTF.

The chain couples TRBV28 to TRBJ2-7; the match to TRBD1 covers 7 bases. V shed 7 bases, J shed 5 bases, and the junction held 5 bases outside the gene matches. Germline-derived CDR1 and CDR2 are MDHEN and SYDVKM. The CDR3 consists of 12 residues. The CDR3 region is CASTITGDEQYF. The DNA of the CDR3 is TGTGCCAGCACCATAACAGGGGACGAGCAGTACTTC. The variable domain in full, with the rest retrieved from reference TRBV28 and TRBJ2-7, is DVKVTQSSRYLVKRTGEKVFLECVQDMDHENMFWYRQDPGLGLRLIYFSYDVKMKEKGDIPEGYSVSREKKERFSLILESASTNQTSMYLCASTITGDEQYFGPGTRLTVT.

The chain employs TRBV11-2 and TRBJ2-5; D gene uncertain. V lost 5 bases to trimming and J lost 5 bases, with 9 bases between them. CDR1 is SGHAT, CDR2 FQNNGV, per germline. The CDR3 covers 12 residues. The CDR3 DNA sequence: TGTGCCAGCAGCGAAAGGGCCGAGACCCAGTACTTC. It yields the protein CASSERAETQYF.

The rearrangement links TRBV14 to TRBJ2-6, with D possibly matching TRBD1 (5 bases). This CDR3 comprises 14 residues. Trimming pared 3 bases from V and 3 bases from J, leaving 6 bases between. In germline, CDR1 is SGHDN, CDR2 FVKESK. The CDR3 protein is CASSQDIGANVLTF. Written as DNA, the CDR3 is TGTGCCAGCAGCCAGGACATTGGGGCCAACGTCCTGACTTTC.

This chain joins TRBV2 and TRBJ2-7; no clear D gene. Trimming pared 2 bases from V and 9 bases from J, leaving 26 bases between. Germline V gene lookup returns CDR1 SNHLY and CDR2 FYNNEI. The CDR3 has 17 residues. The CDR3 region is CASSEWVGGAGPHGQYF. CDR3 nucleotide sequence: TGTGCCAGCAGTGAATGGGTTGGCGGCGCCGGACCTCACGGGCAGTACTTC.

This clone has more than one count but fewer than ten. DNA for the CDR3: TGTGCCAGCAGTGAAGAGAGCTCTGGGGCCAACGTCCTGACTTTC. It encodes CASSEESSGANVLTF. J is TRBJ2-6 and V is TRBV2; D gene uncertain. Germline loops: CDR1 SNHLY, CDR2 FYNNEI. The CDR3 has 15 amino acids. V dropped 1 base and J dropped 0 bases, with 4 bases sitting between them.

This clone has more than one count but fewer than ten. The gene calls are TRBV29-1 and TRBJ2-7; D is unresolved. Germline CDR1 SQVTM, CDR2 ANQGSEA. This CDR3 has 13 residues. The V end lost 6 bases, the J end lost 1 base, and 13 bases lay between the germline ends. The DNA for the CDR3 is TGCAGCGTGGGAAGGGTGGATTCCTACGAGCAGTACTTC. Amino acid sequence: CSVGRVDSYEQYF.

This clone was counted between two and nine times. The CDR3 DNA is TGTGCCAGCAGCCGGGATGTACAGAACATTCAGTACTTC. Translation gives CASSRDVQNIQYF. The rearrangement links TRBV25-1 to TRBJ2-4; D possibly corresponds to TRBD2 (5 bases). V was cut by 6 bases and J by 7 bases, with 13 bases left in between. Per germline, CDR1 MGHDK and CDR2 SYGVNS. The CDR3 loop spans 13 amino acids.